This T cell receptor beta chain was retrieved from a study of blood T cells in healthy people across ages. This clonotype was observed a handful of times. Its antigen is as yet unknown. Trimming removed 2 bases at V and 14 bases at J, with 19 bases between. In germline, CDR1 is SGHRS, CDR2 YFSETQ. The CDR3 extends over 13 amino acids. Overall study results and limits: Unsorted PBMC material precluded a definitive naive versus antigen-experienced comparison. Per million T cells, TCR beta diversity dropped about linearly as age rose.

Sample-barcoded 5' priming and a J-beta primer mix drove a second PCR of about 6 to 12 cycles. Samples each returned at least 2.5 million CDR3-containing paired-end reads. A single record per CDR3 protein comes from TCRdb applying MiXCR to the 5' RACE reads. The table shows fewer than 600,000 distinct CDR3 sequences, with 27% occurring only once. The data also belong to a second study, concerning T cells of mothers and their children. From that report: Each mother yielded more than 8 million TCR beta CDR3 reads. Each child yielded approximately 2.9 million reads.

The clonotype comes from a boy aged 2 to 9 in good health. Material for sequencing was blood. J is TRBJ1-1 and V is TRBV5-1; D gene unclear. CDR3 residues: CASSFGRPDSSFF. In DNA, the CDR3 is TGCGCCAGCAGCTTCGGCAGGCCCGATTCCAGCTTCTTT.